A single sample gave rise to the 2 T cell receptor beta chains below, sequenced in a study of type 1 and type 2 diabetes patients. The PCR template was genomic DNA. Multiplex PCR with 30 forward and 13 reverse primers amplified the TCR beta CDR3. Using its own MiXCR run on the multiplex PCR reads, TCRdb lists one record per CDR3 protein. The table shows around 300,000 distinct CDR3 sequences, with approximately 45% occurring only once. The sample was peripheral blood mononuclear cells (PBMCs). Receptors originate from a man younger than 35 with type 2 diabetes.

There are a few counts of this clonotype. V and J are TRBV6-5 and TRBJ2-7; D might be TRBD1 or TRBD2, each matching 5 bases. The CDR3 spans 14 residues. Germline V lookup: CDR1 MNHEY, CDR2 SVGAGI. V lost 2 bases to trimming and J lost 2 bases, with 10 bases between them. The CDR3 DNA reads TGTGCCAGCAGTTACCGGGGCAGACCCTACGAGCAGTACTTC. It translates to CASSYRGRPYEQYF.

This chain links TRBV9 with TRBJ2-5; D gene uncertain. V was cut by 3 bases and J by 5 bases, with 11 bases left in between. CDR1 is SGDLS and CDR2 is YYNGEE in the germline V gene. The CDR3 spans 13 residues. The chain's CDR3 is CASSEDRPETQYF. CDR3 nucleotide sequence: TGTGCCAGCAGCGAGGATCGACCCGAGACCCAGTACTTC.